Included here is one TCR beta chain sequence, with context. The CDR3 sequence is 16 residues long. With 5 bases removed from V and 5 bases from J, the gap between germline ends came to 18 bases. Germline V gene data show CDR1 as SGHTA and CDR2 as FQGNSA. Profiling relied on immunoSEQ multiplex PCR, and the TCRdb table lists in-frame clones only, not all of them. This table holds roughly 35,000 clones, around 82% found once. The sample comes from a study of monozygotic twins with cystic fibrosis. The clonotype comes from a girl aged 2 to 9 with cystic fibrosis. Sequencing used blood. The chain links TRBV7-2 to TRBJ2-2; D is perhaps TRBD2 (6 bases). CDR3 residues: CASSPVGGAGTGELFF. CDR3 nucleotide sequence: TGTGCCAGCAGCCCGGTGGGCGGCGCGGGGACCGGGGAGCTGTTTTTT.